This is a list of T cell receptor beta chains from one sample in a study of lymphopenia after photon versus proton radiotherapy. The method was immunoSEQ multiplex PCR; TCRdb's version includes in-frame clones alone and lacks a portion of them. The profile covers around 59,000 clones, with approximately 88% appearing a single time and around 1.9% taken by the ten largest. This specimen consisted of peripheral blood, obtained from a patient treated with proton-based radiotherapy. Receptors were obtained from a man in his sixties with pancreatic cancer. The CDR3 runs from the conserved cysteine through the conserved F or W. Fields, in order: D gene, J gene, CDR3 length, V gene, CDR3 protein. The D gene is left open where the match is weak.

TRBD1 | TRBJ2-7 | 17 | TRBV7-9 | CASSQGSTGQSYDGQYF
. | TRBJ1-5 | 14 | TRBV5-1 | CASSLGGANQPQHF
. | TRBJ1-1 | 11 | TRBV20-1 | CSARGITEAFF
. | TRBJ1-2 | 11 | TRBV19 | CASRQIFGYTF
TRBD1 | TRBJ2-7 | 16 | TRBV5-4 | CASSLGGTGGFYEQYF
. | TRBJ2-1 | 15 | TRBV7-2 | CASSPDLARYNEQFF
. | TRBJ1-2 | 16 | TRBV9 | CASSVVPGPEEDGYTF
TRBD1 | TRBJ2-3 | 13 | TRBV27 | CATVDRASDTQYF
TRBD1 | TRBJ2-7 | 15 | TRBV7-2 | CASGVQGAIMYEQYF
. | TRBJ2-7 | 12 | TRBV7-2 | CASSLESYEQYF
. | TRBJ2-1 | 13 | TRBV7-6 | CASSGLQRNEQFF
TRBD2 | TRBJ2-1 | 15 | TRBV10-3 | CAINQLAGGPNEQFF
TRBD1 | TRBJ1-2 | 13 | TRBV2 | CASSEDRANGYTF
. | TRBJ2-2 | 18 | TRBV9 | CASSSYKAGGPWSGELFF
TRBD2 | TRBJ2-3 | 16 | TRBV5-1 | CASSSLAGGKSDTQYF
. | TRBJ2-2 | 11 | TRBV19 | CASRTTGELFF
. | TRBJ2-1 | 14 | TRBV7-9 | CASSFSYLQTEQFF
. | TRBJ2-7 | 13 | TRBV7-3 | CASSSWDLDKQYF
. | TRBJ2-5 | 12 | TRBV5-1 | CASSLEFGTQYF
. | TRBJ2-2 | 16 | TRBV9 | CASSVEGWGTTGELFF
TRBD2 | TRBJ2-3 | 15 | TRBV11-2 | CASSASGARTDTQYF
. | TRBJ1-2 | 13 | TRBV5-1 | CASSLPTSYGYTF
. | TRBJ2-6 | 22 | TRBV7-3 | CASSLSGQRDRYFHSGANVLTF
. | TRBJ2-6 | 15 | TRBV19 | CASSIVHSGANVLTF
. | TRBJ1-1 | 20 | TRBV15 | CATSRDPRVLGVGMNTEAFF
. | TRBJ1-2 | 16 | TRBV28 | CASSIAKLRASGGYTF
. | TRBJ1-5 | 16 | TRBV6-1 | CASSESRQYSNQPQHF